This record concerns one T cell receptor beta chain sequence. The record originates from a study of cytomegalovirus exposure and HLA in healthy donors. This CDR3 region has 13 residues. The germline V gene has CDR1 LNHDA and CDR2 SQIVND (reference sequence). V lost 6 bases to trimming and J lost 4 bases, with 7 bases between them. The PCR employed 60 Vbeta primers together with 13 Jbeta primers. Method: immunoSEQ multiplex PCR; TCRdb's copy keeps in-frame clones and lacks some. Of approximately 220,000 clones listed, roughly 83% are singletons. This TCR derives from a boy younger than 10 in good health and CMV-seronegative. This chain joins TRBV19 and TRBJ1-6; D is unresolved. The sample taken for sequencing was PBMCs. The CDR3 sequence: CASRAGYNSPLHF. CDR3 nucleotide sequence: TGTGCCAGTAGAGCAGGATATAATTCACCCCTCCACTTT. The complete variable domain, with remaining parts taken from reference TRBV19 and TRBJ1-6, reads DGGITQSPKYLFRKEGQNVTLSCEQNLNHDAMYWYRQDPGQGLRLIYYSQIVNDFQKGDIAEGYSVSREKKESFPLTVTSAQKNPTAFYLCASRAGYNSPLHFGNGTRLTVT.